A single sample gave rise to the 9 T cell receptor beta chains below, sequenced in a study of blood T cell dynamics during melanoma immunotherapy. Assay: immunoSEQ multiplex PCR; the TCRdb copy retains only in-frame clones and omits some. Of more than 15,000 clones in the sample, approximately 80% were seen once. Time point meaning: pre-treatment baseline. The material was blood, obtained from a patient treated with checkpoint blockade. The receptor set was obtained from a human donor with melanoma.

This clone was counted a single time. V and J are TRBV19 and TRBJ2-5; D is ambiguous. The germline CDR1 and CDR2 sequences are LNHDA and SQIVND (reference sequence). This CDR3 has 16 residues. V was pared by 2 bases and J by 3 bases, with 16 bases between. This CDR3 reads CASSISSGGLKETQYF. The CDR3 nucleotides read TGTGCCAGTAGTATATCTTCCGGTGGCCTCAAAGAGACCCAGTACTTC.

This chain joins TRBV6-1 and TRBJ2-7; D call uncertain. The CDR3 length is 13 residues. Trimming left V 8 bases short and J 3 bases short, with 14 bases between. CDR1 is MNHNS and CDR2 is SASEGT in the germline V gene. CDR3 nucleotide sequence: TGTGCCAGCCGGCCCAGGCCTCTCTACGAGCAGTACTTC. It translates to CASRPRPLYEQYF.

V and J are TRBV7-2 and TRBJ2-3, with 7 bases that match TRBD2. The trim removed 1 base at V and 6 bases at J, leaving 10 bases unmatched. CDR3 size: 16 residues. Per germline, CDR1 SGHTA and CDR2 FQGNSA. Here the CDR3 DNA reads TGTGCCAGCAGCTTAGGTGGCGGGAGTAAGGGTGATACGCAGTATTTT. Translating gives CASSLGGGSKGDTQYF.

This clone occurred once. The chain is built from TRBV5-1 and TRBJ1-5; 8 nucleotides match TRBD1. CDR1 and CDR2 from the germline V gene are SGHRS and YFSETQ. The J segment lost 7 bases and the V segment lost 5 bases, leaving 5 bases of the junction unmatched. The CDR3 extends over 13 amino acids. The CDR3 reads CASRGGTGQPQHF. The CDR3 DNA follows: TGCGCCAGCAGAGGGGGGACAGGACAGCCCCAGCATTTT.

CDR3 sequence reads: CASRLVGDEQFF. The DNA for the CDR3 is TGTGCCAGCCGGCTAGTGGGCGATGAGCAGTTCTTC. The V gene is TRBV6-6, the J gene TRBJ2-1; D remains ambiguous. The germline V gene encodes CDR1 MNHNY and CDR2 SVGAGI (reference sequence). This CDR3 is built from 12 residues. Deletions cut 8 bases from V and 8 bases from J, with 13 bases between.

The chain combines TRBV11-3 with TRBJ2-1, with 8 bases matching TRBD2. CDR3 length equals 14 residues. Looked up from germline, CDR1 is SGHNT and CDR2 is YENEEA. With 6 bases clipped from V and 6 bases from J, the junction kept 7 bases outside the gene matches. CDR3 nucleotides: TGTGCCAGCAGGAGCGGGAGTGGGTCCAATGAGCAGTTCTTC. As protein: CASRSGSGSNEQFF.

The chain links TRBV18 to TRBJ2-2; D is undetermined. From germline, CDR1 is KGHSH and CDR2 LQKENI. CDR3 size: 14 residues. V dropped 0 bases and J dropped 6 bases, with 8 bases sitting between them. The CDR3 coding sequence is TGTGCCAGCTCACCACCGGTAGCCGCCGGGGAGCTGTTTTTT. This sequence encodes CASSPPVAAGELFF.

This clone has just a few counts. The chain is built from TRBV7-9 and TRBJ2-1; 13 bases align to TRBD2. The CDR3 is 17 amino acids. The trim removed 0 bases at V and 6 bases at J, leaving 5 bases unmatched. Germline values: CDR1 SEHNR, CDR2 FQNEAQ (reference sequence). The CDR3 spells CASSLAKLAGGLNEQFF. DNA for the CDR3: TGTGCCAGCAGCTTAGCGAAACTAGCGGGAGGGCTCAATGAGCAGTTCTTC.

The chain joins TRBV2 to TRBJ2-5; 7 bases fit TRBD2. The CDR3 length is 17 residues. Germline V gene data show CDR1 as SNHLY and CDR2 as FYNNEI. Unmatched junction bases numbered 14, after V lost 6 bases and J lost 1 base. This CDR3 is CASSPYQAGISQETQYF. CDR3 in DNA: TGTGCCAGCAGCCCCTACCAAGCGGGAATATCCCAAGAGACCCAGTACTTC.